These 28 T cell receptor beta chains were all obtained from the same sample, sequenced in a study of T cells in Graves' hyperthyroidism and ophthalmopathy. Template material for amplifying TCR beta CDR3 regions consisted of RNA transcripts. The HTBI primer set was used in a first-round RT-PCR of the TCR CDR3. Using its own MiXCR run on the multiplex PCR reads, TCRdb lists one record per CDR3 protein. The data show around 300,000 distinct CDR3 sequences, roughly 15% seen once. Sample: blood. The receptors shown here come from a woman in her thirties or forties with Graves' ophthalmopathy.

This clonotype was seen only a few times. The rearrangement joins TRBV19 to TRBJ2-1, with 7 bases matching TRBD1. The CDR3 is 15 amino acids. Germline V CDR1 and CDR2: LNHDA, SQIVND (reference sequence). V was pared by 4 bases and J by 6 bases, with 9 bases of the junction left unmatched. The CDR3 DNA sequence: TGTGCCAGTAGTACTCCACGGACAGGTGCCAATGAGCAGTTCTTC. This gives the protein CASSTPRTGANEQFF.

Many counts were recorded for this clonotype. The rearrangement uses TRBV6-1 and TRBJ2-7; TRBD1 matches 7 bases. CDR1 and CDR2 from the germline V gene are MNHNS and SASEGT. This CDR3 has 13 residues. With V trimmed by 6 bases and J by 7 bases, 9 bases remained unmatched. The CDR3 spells CASRTGTAREQYF. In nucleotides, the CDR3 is TGTGCCAGCAGGACTGGGACAGCCCGGGAGCAGTACTTC.

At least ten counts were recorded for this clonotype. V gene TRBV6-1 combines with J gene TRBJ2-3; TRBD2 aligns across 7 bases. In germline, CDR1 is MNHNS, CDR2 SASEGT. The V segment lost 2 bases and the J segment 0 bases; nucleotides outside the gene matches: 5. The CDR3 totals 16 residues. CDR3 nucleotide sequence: TGTGCCAGCAGTGAACGAACTAGCGCTAGCACAGATACGCAGTATTTT. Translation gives CASSERTSASTDTQYF.

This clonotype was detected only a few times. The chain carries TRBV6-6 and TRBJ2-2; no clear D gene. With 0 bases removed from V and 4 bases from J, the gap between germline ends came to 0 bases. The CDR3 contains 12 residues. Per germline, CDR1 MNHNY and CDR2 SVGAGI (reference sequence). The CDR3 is CASSYSTGELFF. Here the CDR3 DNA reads TGTGCCAGCAGTTACTCCACCGGGGAGCTGTTTTTT.

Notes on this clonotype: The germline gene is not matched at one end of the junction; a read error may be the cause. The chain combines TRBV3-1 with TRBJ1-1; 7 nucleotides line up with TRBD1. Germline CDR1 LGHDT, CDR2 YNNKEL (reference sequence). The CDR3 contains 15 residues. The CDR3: CASSQRDRLNTEASF. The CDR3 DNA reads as TGTGCCAGCAGCCAGAGGGACAGACTGAACACTGAAGCTTCCTTT.

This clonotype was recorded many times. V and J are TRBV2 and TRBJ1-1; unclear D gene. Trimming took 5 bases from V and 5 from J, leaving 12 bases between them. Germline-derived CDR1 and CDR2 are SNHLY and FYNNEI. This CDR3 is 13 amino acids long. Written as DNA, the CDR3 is TGTGCCAGCAGTCTCGGACCCCCGACTGAAGCTTTCTTT. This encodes CASSLGPPTEAFF.

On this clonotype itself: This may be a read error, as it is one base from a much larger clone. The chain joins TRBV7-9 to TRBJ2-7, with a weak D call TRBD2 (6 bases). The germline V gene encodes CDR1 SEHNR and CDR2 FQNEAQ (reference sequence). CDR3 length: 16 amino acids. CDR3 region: CASSLDPGLSSYEQHF. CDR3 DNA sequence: TGTGCCAGCAGCTTAGATCCGGGACTGAGCTCCTACGAGCAGCACTTC.

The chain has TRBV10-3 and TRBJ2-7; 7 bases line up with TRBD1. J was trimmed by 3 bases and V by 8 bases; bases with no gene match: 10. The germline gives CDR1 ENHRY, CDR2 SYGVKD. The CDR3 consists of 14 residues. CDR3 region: CAIGGTGALYEQYF. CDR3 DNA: TGTGCCATCGGGGGAACAGGGGCCCTCTACGAGCAGTACTTC.

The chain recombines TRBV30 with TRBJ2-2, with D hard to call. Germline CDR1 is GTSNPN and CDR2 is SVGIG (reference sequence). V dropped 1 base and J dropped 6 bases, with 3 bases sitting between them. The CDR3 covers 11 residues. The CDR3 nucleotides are TGTGCCTGGAGTGGTCCCGGGGAGCTGTTTTTT. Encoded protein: CAWSGPGELFF.

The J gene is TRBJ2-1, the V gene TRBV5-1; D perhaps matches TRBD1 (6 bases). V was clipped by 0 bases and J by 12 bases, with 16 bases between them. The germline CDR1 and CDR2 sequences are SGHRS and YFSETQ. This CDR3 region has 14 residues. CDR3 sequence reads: CASSLVTGPKGQFF. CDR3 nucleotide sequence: TGCGCCAGCAGCTTGGTGACAGGCCCCAAGGGGCAGTTCTTC.

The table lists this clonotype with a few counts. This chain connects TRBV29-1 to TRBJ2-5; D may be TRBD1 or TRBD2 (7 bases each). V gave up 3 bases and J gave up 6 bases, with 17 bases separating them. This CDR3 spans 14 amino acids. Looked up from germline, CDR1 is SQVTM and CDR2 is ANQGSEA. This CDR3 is CSVEVTGRGKTQYF. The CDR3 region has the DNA TGCAGCGTTGAGGTGACAGGGAGGGGCAAGACCCAGTACTTC.

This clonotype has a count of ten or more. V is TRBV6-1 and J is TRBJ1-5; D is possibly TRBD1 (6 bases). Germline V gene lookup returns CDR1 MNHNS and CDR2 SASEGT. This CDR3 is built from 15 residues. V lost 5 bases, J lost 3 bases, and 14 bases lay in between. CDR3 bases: TGTGCCAGCAGTTTAACAGGACAGTCCAATCAGCCCCAGCATTTT. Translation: CASSLTGQSNQPQHF.

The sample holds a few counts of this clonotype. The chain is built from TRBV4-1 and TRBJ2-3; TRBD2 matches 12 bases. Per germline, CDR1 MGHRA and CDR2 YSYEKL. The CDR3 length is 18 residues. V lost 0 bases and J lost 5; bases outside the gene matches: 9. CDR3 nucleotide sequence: TGCGCCAGCAGCCAAGACTTCGGACTAGCGGGGAAGCAAGATACGCAGTATTTT. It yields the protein CASSQDFGLAGKQDTQYF.

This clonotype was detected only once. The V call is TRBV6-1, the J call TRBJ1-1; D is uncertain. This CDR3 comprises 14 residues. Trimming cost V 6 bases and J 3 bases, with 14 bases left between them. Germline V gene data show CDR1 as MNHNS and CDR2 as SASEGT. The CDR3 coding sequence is TGTGCCAGCAGGCGGGGTTCGAGGGACACTGAAGCTTTCTTT. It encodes CASRRGSRDTEAFF.

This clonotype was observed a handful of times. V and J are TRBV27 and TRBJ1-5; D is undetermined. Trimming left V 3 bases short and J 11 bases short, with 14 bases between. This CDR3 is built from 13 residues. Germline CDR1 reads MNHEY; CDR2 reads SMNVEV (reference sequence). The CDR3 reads CASSFGRDSAQHF. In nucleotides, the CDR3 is TGTGCCAGCAGTTTTGGGCGGGATTCAGCCCAGCATTTT.

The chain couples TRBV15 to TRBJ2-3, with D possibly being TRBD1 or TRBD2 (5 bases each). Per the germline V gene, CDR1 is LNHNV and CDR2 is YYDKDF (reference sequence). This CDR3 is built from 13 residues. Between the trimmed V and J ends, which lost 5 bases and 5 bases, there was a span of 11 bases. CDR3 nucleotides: TGTGCCACCAGCCCGGGGCACGGAGATACGCAGTATTTT. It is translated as CATSPGHGDTQYF. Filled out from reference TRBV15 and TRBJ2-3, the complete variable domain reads DAMVIQNPRYQVTQFGKPVTLSCSQTLNHNVMYWYQQKSSQAPKLLFHYYDKDFNNEADTPDNFQSRRPNTSFCFLDIRSPGLGDTAMYLCATSPGHGDTQYFGPGTRLTVL.

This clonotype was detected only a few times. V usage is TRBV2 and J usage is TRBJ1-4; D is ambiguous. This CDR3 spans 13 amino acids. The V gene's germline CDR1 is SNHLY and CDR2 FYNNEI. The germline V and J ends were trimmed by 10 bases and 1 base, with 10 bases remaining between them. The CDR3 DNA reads TGTGCCACCTCGGAGGGAACTAATGAAAAACTGTTTTTT. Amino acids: CATSEGTNEKLFF.

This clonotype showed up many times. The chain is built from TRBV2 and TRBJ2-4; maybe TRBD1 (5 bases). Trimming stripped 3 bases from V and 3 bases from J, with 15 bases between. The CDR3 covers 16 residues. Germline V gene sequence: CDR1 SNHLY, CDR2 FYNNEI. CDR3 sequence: CASSDDAGIGKNIQYF. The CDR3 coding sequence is TGTGCCAGCAGTGACGACGCAGGGATCGGCAAAAACATTCAGTACTTC.

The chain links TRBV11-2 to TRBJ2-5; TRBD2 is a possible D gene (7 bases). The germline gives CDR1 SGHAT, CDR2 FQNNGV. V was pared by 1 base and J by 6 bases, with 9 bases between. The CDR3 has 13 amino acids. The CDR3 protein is CASSLGGGQTQYF. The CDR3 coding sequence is TGTGCCAGCAGCTTAGGCGGGGGCCAGACCCAGTACTTC.

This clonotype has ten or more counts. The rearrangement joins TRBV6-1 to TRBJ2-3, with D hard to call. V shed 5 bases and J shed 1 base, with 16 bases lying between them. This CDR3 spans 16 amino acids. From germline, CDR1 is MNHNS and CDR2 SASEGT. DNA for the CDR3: TGTGCCAGCAGTCCTATCCACTACGATGGCACAGATACGCAGTATTTT. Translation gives CASSPIHYDGTDTQYF.

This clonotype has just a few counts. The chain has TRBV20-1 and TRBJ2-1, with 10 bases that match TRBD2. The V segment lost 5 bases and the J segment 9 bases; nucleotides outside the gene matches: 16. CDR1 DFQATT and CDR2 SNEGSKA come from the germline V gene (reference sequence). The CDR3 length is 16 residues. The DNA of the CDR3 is TGCAGTGCTCGATTTCTAGCTAGCGGGAGAATTGGTGAGCAGTTCTTC. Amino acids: CSARFLASGRIGEQFF.

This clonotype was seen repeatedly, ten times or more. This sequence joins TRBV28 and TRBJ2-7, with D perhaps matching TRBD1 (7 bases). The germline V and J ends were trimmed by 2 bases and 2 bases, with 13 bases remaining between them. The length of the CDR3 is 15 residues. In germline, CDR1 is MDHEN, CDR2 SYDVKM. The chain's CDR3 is CASSLGGTATYEQYF. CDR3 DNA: TGTGCCAGCAGTTTAGGCGGGACAGCCACCTACGAGCAGTACTTC. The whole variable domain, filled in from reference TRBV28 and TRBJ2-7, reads DVKVTQSSRYLVKRTGEKVFLECVQDMDHENMFWYRQDPGLGLRLIYFSYDVKMKEKGDIPEGYSVSREKKERFSLILESASTNQTSMYLCASSLGGTATYEQYFGPGTRLTVT.

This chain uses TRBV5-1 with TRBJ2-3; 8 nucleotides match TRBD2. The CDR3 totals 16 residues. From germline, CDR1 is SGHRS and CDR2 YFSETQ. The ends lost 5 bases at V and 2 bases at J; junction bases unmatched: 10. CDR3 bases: TGCGCCAGCAGACCAAAAGCGGGGGTTCTCACAGATACGCAGTATTTT. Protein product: CASRPKAGVLTDTQYF.

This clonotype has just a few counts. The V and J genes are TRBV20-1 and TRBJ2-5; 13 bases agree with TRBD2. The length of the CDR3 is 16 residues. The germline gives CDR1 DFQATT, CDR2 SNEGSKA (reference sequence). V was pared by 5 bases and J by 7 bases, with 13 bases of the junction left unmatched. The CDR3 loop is CSAAQTSGGRSATQYF. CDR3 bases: TGCAGTGCTGCACAGACTAGCGGGGGGCGTTCGGCGACCCAGTACTTC.

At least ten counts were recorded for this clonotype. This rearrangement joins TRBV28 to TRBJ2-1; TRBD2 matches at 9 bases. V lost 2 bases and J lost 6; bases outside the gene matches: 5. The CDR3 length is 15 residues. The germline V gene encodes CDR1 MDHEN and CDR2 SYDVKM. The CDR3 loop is CASSLAGGGPNEQFF. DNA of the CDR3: TGTGCCAGCAGTTTAGCGGGAGGGGGGCCCAATGAGCAGTTCTTC.

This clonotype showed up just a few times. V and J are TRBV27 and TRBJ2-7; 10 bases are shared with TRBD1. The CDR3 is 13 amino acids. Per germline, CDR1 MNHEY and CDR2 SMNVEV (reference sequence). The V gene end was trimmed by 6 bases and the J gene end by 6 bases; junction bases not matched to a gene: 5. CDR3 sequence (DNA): TGTGCCAGCAGCCGACAGGGGGCATTCGAGCAGTACTTC. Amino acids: CASSRQGAFEQYF.

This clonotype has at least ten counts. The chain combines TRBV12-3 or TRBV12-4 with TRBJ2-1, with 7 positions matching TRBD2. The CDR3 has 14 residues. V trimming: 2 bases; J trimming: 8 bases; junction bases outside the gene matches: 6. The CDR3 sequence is CASSLLAASDEQFF. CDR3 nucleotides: TGTGCCAGCAGTTTACTAGCGGCTAGTGATGAGCAGTTCTTC.

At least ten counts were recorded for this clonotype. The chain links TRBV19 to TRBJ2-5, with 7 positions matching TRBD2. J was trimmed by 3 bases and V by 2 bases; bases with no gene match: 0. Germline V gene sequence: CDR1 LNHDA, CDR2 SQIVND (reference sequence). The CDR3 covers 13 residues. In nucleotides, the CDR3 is TGTGCCAGTAGTATACTAGCGGAAGAGACCCAGTACTTC. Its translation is CASSILAEETQYF.